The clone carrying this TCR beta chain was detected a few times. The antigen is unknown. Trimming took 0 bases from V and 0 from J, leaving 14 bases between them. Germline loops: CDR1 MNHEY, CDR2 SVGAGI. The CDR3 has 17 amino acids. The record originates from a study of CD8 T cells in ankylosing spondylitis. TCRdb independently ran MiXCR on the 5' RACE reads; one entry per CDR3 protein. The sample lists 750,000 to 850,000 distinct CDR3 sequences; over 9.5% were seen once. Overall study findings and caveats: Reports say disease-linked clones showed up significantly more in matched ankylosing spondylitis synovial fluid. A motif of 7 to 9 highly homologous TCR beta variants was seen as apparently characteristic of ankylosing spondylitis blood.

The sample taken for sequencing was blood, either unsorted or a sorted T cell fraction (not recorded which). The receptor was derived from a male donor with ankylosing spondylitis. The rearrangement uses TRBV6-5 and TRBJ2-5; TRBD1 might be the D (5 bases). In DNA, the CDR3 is TGTGCCAGCAGTTACTCGATGTCCAGGGCCTACCAAGAGACCCAGTACTTC. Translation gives CASSYSMSRAYQETQYF.